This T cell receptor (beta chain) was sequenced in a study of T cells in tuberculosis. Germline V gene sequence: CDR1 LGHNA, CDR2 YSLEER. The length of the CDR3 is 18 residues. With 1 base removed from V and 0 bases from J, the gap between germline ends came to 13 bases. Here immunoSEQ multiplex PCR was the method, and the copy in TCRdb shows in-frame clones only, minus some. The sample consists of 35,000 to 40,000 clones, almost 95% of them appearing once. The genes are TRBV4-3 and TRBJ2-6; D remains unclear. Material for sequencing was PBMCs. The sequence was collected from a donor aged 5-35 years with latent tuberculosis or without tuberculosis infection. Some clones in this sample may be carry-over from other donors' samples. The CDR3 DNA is TGCGCCAGCAGCCAAGGGCTGGCCAGAAGCTCTGGGGCCAACGTCCTGACTTTC. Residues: CASSQGLARSSGANVLTF.